These 15 T cell receptor beta chains share one sample of origin, sequenced in a study of CD8 T cells in ankylosing spondylitis (dated by TCRdb to 2015 to 2018). Libraries were prepared through 5' RACE. Sequenced using an Illumina HiSeq 2500. TCRdb's own reprocessing of the public reads used fastp at Q25 and MiXCR and kept productive beta chains. Rows are unified per CDR3 protein, each entry keeping the most common DNA and genes. The sample table records more than 250,000 distinct CDR3 sequences; 11% of these occur just once. The ten biggest clones cover about 10% of the sample. The sample was blood, either unsorted or a sorted T cell fraction (not recorded which). These receptors came from a female donor with ankylosing spondylitis or in good health (not recorded which).

This clonotype came up a few times. The chain is built from TRBV10-3 and TRBJ2-7, with 7 bases matching TRBD2. Germline V gene lookup returns CDR1 ENHRY and CDR2 SYGVKD. The CDR3 extends over 13 amino acids. The V segment lost 4 bases and the J segment 6 bases; nucleotides outside the gene matches: 6. The CDR3 loop reads CAISGDGGTEQYF. As DNA, the CDR3 is TGTGCCATCAGTGGCGACGGGGGGACCGAGCAGTACTTC.

This clonotype was recorded many times. CDR3 residues: CASSYGGTEAFF. The DNA of the CDR3 is TGTGCCAGCAGTTACGGGGGCACTGAAGCTTTCTTT. V usage is TRBV6-5 and J usage is TRBJ1-1; tentatively, D is TRBD1 (5 bases). This CDR3 has 12 residues. V was pared by 2 bases and J by 4 bases, with 5 bases between. Germline V lookup: CDR1 MNHEY, CDR2 SVGAGI.

This clonotype showed up many times. The chain couples TRBV12-3 or TRBV12-4 to TRBJ1-1, with 9 bases lining up with TRBD1. CDR3 length equals 15 residues. With V trimmed by 5 bases and J by 5 bases, 9 bases remained unmatched. The CDR3 bases are TGTGCCAGCAGTAGTCCCGGGACAGGGTCGACTGAAGCTTTCTTT. It specifies CASSSPGTGSTEAFF.

At least ten counts were recorded for this clonotype. The genes are TRBV29-1 and TRBJ1-5; no clear D. V shed 4 bases and J shed 0 bases, with 7 bases lying between them. The germline gives CDR1 SQVTM, CDR2 ANQGSEA. CDR3 length equals 13 residues. The CDR3 region is CSVGHSSNQPQHF. CDR3 bases: TGCAGCGTTGGACATTCTAGCAATCAGCCCCAGCATTTT.

The chain carries TRBV7-9 and TRBJ2-4; D gene unclear. Looked up from germline, CDR1 is SEHNR and CDR2 is FQNEAQ (reference sequence). Between the trimmed V and J ends, which lost 5 bases and 3 bases, there was a span of 11 bases. This CDR3 contains 14 residues. CDR3 DNA: TGTGCCAGCAGCAGGACCCAACTCAAAAACATTCAGTACTTC. Translating it yields CASSRTQLKNIQYF.

This clonotype was detected only a few times. The genes are TRBV20-1 and TRBJ2-3; D gene unclear. Trimming stripped 0 bases from V and 0 bases from J, with 13 bases between. The V gene's germline CDR1 is DFQATT and CDR2 SNEGSKA (reference sequence). The CDR3 covers 16 residues. The CDR3 DNA is TGCAGTGCTAGAGATCAGATCCCCACTAGCACAGATACGCAGTATTTT. It is translated as CSARDQIPTSTDTQYF.

This clonotype was detected a few times. Mismatch with germline at one junction end may stem from a read error. This chain uses TRBV5-1 with TRBJ2-7; D may be TRBD1 (6 bases). CDR1 SGHRS and CDR2 YFSETQ come from the germline V gene. There are 13 residues in the CDR3. This chain's CDR3 is CASSWDNSYEQCF. The CDR3, as DNA: TGCGCCAGCAGCTGGGACAACTCCTACGAGCAGTGCTTC.

There are many counts of this clonotype. The rearrangement uses TRBV5-1 and TRBJ2-4; 9 nucleotides align to TRBD1. The CDR3 contains 13 residues. J gave up 7 bases and V 4 bases, and 3 bases lay outside the gene matches. Germline values: CDR1 SGHRS, CDR2 YFSETQ. The CDR3 protein is CASSQDRGNIQYF. In DNA, the CDR3 is TGCGCCAGCAGCCAAGACAGGGGGAACATTCAGTACTTC.

This clonotype was observed many times. The chain has TRBV10-3 and TRBJ2-1, with D possibly being TRBD1 (5 bases). V lost 10 bases and J lost 0, with 19 bases in between. Germline-derived CDR1 and CDR2 are ENHRY and SYGVKD. This CDR3 comprises 16 residues. The CDR3: CATADRALSSYNEQFF. The DNA of the CDR3 is TGTGCCACAGCCGACAGAGCGTTGAGCTCCTACAATGAGCAGTTCTTC.

The chain is built from TRBV5-5 and TRBJ2-1, with D possibly matching TRBD1 (6 bases). This CDR3 has 12 residues. Trimming took 0 bases from V and 13 from J, leaving 11 bases between them. Per germline, CDR1 SGHKS and CDR2 YYEKEE (reference sequence). The CDR3 coding sequence is TGTGCCAGCAGCTTGGTCTCCAGGGGACAGTTCTTC. Protein sequence: CASSLVSRGQFF.

This clonotype was recorded many times. This chain connects TRBV28 to TRBJ1-4; possibly TRBD1 for D (5 bases). In germline, CDR1 is MDHEN, CDR2 SYDVKM. The CDR3 spans 15 residues. The V gene lost 5 bases and the J gene lost 7 bases, with 17 bases spanning the gap. The CDR3 coding sequence is TGTGCCAGCAGTGTCCCCCAGGGAAGGGTTGAAAAACTGTTTTTT. It codes for CASSVPQGRVEKLFF. The variable domain in full, completed from reference TRBV28 and TRBJ1-4, reads DVKVTQSSRYLVKRTGEKVFLECVQDMDHENMFWYRQDPGLGLRLIYFSYDVKMKEKGDIPEGYSVSREKKERFSLILESASTNQTSMYLCASSVPQGRVEKLFFGSGTQLSVL.

This clonotype has ten or more counts. This chain joins TRBV20-1 and TRBJ2-1, with TRBD2 as a possible D gene (5 bases). Germline CDR1 and CDR2: DFQATT and SNEGSKA (reference sequence). The CDR3 sequence is 15 residues long. The V gene lost 0 bases and the J gene lost 3 bases, with 12 bases spanning the gap. CDR3: CSARDLAAGYNEQFF. The CDR3 nucleotides are TGCAGTGCTAGAGACCTAGCTGCAGGCTACAATGAGCAGTTCTTC.

This clonotype appeared many times. V is TRBV20-1 and J is TRBJ1-1, with 7 bases aligning to TRBD1. V lost 5 bases, J lost 10 bases, and 10 bases stayed unmatched. The CDR3 consists of 12 residues. Germline V gives CDR1 DFQATT, CDR2 SNEGSKA (reference sequence). CDR3 nucleotide sequence: TGCAGTGCTGGGCTCGGGGCAGGGGGAGCTTTCTTT. Residues: CSAGLGAGGAFF.

The sample holds many counts of this clonotype. The gene calls are TRBV12-3 or TRBV12-4 and TRBJ1-2; D might be TRBD1 (5 bases). This CDR3 is built from 13 residues. The V gene lost 6 bases and the J gene lost 4 bases, with 12 bases spanning the gap. This CDR3 reads CASRGRSVYGYTF. The CDR3 nucleotides read TGTGCCAGCAGGGGACGGTCCGTCTATGGCTACACCTTC.

This clonotype was counted once. This chain connects TRBV19 to TRBJ2-3; D call uncertain. Per germline, CDR1 LNHDA and CDR2 SQIVND (reference sequence). The CDR3 consists of 13 residues. V gave up 7 bases and J gave up 5 bases, with 13 bases separating them. CDR3 in amino acids: CASTKRDQDTQYF. Written as DNA, the CDR3 is TGTGCCAGTACCAAAAGAGATCAAGATACGCAGTATTTT.